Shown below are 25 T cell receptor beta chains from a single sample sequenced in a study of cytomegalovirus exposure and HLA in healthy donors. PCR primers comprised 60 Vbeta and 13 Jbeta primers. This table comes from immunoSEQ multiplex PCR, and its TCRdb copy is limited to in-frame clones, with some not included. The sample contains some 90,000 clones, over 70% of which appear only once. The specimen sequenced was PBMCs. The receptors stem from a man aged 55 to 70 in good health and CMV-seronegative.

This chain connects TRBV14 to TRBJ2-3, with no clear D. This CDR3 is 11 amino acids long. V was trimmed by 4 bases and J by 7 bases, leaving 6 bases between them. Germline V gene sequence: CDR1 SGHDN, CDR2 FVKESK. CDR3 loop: CASSLRNTQYF. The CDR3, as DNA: TGTGCCAGCAGCCTCAGGAATACGCAGTATTTT.

The CDR3 loop reads CASSHPRDSPSLDTGELFF. In DNA form, the CDR3 reads TGTGCCAGCAGTCACCCCCGGGACTCGCCCTCTCTAGACACCGGGGAGCTGTTTTTT. The rearrangement uses TRBV5-6 and TRBJ2-2, with D tentatively TRBD2 (6 bases). CDR1 is SGHDT, CDR2 YYEEEE, per germline. This CDR3 spans 19 amino acids. V gave up 5 bases and J gave up 3 bases, with 26 bases separating them.

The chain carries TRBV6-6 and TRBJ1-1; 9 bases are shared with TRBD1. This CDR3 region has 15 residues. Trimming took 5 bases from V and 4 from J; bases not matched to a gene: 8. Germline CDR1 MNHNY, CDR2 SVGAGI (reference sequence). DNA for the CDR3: TGTGCCAGCAGTCCCTCCGGACAGGGGAGCACTGAAGCTTTCTTT. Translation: CASSPSGQGSTEAFF.

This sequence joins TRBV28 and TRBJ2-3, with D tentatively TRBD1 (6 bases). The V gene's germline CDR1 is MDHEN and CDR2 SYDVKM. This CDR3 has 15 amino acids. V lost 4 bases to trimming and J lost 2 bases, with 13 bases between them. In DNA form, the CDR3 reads TGTGCCAGCAGTTCCCGAGGGACAAACACAGATACGCAGTATTTT. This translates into CASSSRGTNTDTQYF. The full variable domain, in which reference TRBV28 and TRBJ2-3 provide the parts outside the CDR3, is DVKVTQSSRYLVKRTGEKVFLECVQDMDHENMFWYRQDPGLGLRLIYFSYDVKMKEKGDIPEGYSVSREKKERFSLILESASTNQTSMYLCASSSRGTNTDTQYFGPGTRLTVL.

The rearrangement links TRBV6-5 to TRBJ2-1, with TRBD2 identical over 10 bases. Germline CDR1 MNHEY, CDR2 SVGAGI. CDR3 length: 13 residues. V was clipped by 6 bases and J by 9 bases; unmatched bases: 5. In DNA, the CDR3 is TGTGCCAGCAGGCCCACTAGCGGGGTTGAGCAGTTCTTC. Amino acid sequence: CASRPTSGVEQFF.

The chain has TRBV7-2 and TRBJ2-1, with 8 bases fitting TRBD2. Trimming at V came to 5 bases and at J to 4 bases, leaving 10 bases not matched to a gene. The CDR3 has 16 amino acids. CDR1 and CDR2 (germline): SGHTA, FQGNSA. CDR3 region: CASSVPGLVVYNEQFF. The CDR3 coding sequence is TGTGCCAGCAGCGTACCGGGACTAGTTGTTTACAATGAGCAGTTCTTC.

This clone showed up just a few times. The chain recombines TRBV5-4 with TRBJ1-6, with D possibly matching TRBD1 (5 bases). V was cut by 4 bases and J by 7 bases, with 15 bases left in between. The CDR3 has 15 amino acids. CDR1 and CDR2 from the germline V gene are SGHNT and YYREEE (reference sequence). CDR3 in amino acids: CASSLPGRGNSPLHF. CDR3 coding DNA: TGTGCCAGCAGCCTACCGGGGCGGGGAAATTCACCCCTCCACTTT.

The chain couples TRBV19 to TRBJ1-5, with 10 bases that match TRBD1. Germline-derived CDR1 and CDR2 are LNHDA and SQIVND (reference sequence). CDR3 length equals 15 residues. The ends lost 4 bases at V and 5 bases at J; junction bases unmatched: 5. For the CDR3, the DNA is TGTGCCAGTAGTAGACCCGGGACAGGGGATCAGCCCCAGCATTTT. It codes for CASSRPGTGDQPQHF.

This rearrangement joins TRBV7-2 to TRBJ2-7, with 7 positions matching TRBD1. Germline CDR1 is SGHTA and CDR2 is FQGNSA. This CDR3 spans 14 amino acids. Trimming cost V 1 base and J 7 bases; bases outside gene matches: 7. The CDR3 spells CASSLDQGDREQYF. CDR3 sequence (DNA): TGTGCCAGCAGCTTAGACCAGGGGGATCGGGAGCAGTACTTC.

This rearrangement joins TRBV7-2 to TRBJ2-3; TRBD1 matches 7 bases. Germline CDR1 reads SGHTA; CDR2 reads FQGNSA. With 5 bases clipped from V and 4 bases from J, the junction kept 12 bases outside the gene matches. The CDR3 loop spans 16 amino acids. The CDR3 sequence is CASSTWDSASPDTQYF. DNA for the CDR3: TGTGCCAGCAGCACTTGGGACAGCGCTTCCCCAGATACGCAGTATTTT.

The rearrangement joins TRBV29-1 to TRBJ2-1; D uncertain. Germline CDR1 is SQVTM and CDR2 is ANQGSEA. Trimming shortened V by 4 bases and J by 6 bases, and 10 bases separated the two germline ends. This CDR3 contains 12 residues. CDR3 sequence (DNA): TGCAGCGTTGTTATGGTGCGCAATGAGCAGTTCTTC. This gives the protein CSVVMVRNEQFF.

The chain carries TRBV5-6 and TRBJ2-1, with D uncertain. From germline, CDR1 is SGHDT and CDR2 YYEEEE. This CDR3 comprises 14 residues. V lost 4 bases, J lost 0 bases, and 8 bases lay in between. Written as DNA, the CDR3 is TGTGCCAGCAGCCCCGGAGCCTCCTACAATGAGCAGTTCTTC. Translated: CASSPGASYNEQFF.

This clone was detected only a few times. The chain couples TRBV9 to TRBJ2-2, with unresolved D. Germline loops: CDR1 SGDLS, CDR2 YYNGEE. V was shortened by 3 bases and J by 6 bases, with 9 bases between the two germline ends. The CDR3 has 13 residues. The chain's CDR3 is CASSGSSAGELFF. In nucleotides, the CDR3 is TGTGCCAGCAGCGGATCGAGTGCCGGGGAGCTGTTTTTT.

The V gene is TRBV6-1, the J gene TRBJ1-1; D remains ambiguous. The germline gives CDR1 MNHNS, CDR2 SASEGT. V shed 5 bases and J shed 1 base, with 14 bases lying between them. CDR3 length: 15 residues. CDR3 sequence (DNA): TGTGCCAGCAGTCGGACCGCCGGAGGGAACACTGAAGCTTTCTTT. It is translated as CASSRTAGGNTEAFF.

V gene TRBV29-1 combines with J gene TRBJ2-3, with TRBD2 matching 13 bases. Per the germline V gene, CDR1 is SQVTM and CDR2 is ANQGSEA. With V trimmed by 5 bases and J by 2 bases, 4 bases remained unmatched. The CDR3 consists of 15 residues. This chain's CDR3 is CSVSGTSGNTDTQYF. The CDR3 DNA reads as TGCAGCGTTTCTGGGACTAGCGGGAACACAGATACGCAGTATTTT.

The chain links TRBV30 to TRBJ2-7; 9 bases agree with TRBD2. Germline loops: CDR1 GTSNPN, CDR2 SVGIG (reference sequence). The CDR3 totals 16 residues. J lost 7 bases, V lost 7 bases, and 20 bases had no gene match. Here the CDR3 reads CAYIPRSSGGSREQYF. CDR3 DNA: TGTGCCTACATACCACGTAGTAGCGGGGGTTCAAGAGAGCAGTACTTC. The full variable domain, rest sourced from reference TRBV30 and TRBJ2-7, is SQTIHQWPATLVQPVGSPLSLECTVEGTSNPNLYWYRQAAGRGLQLLFYSVGIGQISSEVPQNLSASRPQDRQFILSSKKLLLSDSGFYLCAYIPRSSGGSREQYFGPGTRLTVT.

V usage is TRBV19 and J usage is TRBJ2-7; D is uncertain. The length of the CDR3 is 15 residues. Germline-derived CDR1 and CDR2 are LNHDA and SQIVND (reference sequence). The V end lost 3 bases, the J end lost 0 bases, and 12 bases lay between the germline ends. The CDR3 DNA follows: TGTGCCAGTAGTATGATGCACGGTAGCTCCTACGAGCAGTACTTC. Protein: CASSMMHGSSYEQYF.

The CDR3 DNA reads as TGTGCCAGCAACCCAGGGTCAGGAGAGACCCAGTACTTC. Residues: CASNPGSGETQYF. The chain has TRBV6-1 and TRBJ2-5, with TRBD1 as a possible D gene (5 bases). CDR3 length equals 13 residues. Per the germline V gene, CDR1 is MNHNS and CDR2 is SASEGT. The V end was cut by 7 bases, the J end by 4 bases, with 13 bases between.

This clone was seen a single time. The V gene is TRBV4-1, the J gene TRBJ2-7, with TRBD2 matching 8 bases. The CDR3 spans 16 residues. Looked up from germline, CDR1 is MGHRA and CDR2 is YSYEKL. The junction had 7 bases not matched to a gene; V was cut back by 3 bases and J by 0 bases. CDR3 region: CASSQDLLADSYEQYF. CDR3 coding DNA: TGCGCCAGCAGCCAGGATCTACTAGCGGACTCCTACGAGCAGTACTTC.

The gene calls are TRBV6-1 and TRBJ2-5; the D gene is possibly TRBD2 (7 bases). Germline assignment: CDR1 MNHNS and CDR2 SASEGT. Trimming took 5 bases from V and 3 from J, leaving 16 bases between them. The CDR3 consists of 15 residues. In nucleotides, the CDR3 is TGTGCCAGCAGTACGAGGGGGGGAATTAAAGAGACCCAGTACTTC. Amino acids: CASSTRGGIKETQYF.

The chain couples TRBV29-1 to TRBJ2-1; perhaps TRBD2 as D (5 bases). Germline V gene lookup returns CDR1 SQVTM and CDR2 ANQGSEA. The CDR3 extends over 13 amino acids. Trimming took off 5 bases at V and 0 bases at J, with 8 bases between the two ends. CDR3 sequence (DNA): TGCAGCGTTATAGCGTCCTCCTACAATGAGCAGTTCTTC. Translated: CSVIASSYNEQFF.

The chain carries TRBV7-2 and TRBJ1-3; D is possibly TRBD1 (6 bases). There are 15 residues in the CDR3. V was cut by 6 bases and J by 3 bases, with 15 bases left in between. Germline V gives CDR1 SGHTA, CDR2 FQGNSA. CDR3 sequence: CASRQDRFNGNTIYF. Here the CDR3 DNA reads TGTGCCAGCAGACAGGACAGATTTAATGGAAACACCATATATTTT.

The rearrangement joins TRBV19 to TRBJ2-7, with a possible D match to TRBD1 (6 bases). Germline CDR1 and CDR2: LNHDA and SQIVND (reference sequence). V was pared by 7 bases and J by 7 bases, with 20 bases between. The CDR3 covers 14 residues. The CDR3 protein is CASTTQGSTKEQYF. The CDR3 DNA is TGTGCCAGTACCACACAGGGATCGACGAAAGAGCAGTACTTC. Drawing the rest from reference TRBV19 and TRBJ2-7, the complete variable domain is DGGITQSPKYLFRKEGQNVTLSCEQNLNHDAMYWYRQDPGQGLRLIYYSQIVNDFQKGDIAEGYSVSREKKESFPLTVTSAQKNPTAFYLCASTTQGSTKEQYFGPGTRLTVT.

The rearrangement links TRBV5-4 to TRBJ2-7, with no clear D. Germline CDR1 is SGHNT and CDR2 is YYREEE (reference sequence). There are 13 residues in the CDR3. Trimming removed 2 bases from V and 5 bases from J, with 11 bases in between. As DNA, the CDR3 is TGTGCCAGCAGCTTTTTCGAACGGGACGAGCAGTACTTC. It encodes CASSFFERDEQYF.

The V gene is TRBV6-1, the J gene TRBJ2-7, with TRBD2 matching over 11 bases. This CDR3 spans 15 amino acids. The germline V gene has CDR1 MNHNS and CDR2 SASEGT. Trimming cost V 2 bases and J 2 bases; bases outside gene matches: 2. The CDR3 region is CASSEPGLAAYEQYF. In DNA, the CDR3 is TGTGCCAGCAGTGAACCGGGACTAGCGGCCTACGAGCAGTACTTC.